The 31 T cell receptor beta chains reported below all come from one sample, sequenced in a study of cytomegalovirus exposure and HLA in healthy donors. The data were produced by immunoSEQ multiplex PCR, yet TCRdb's version contains in-frame clones alone and is incomplete. The sample includes about 330,000 clones, roughly 87% of them seen just once. Sequenced input: PBMCs. These receptors originate from a woman aged 25 to 39 in good health and CMV-seropositive.

The chain couples TRBV6-5 to TRBJ1-3, with unresolved D. Trimming removed 6 bases at V and 0 bases at J, with 9 bases between. The length of the CDR3 is 14 residues. Looked up from germline, CDR1 is MNHEY and CDR2 is SVGAGI. DNA for the CDR3: TGTGCCAGCAGAAACTCGTACTCTGGAAACACCATATATTTT. Its protein product is CASRNSYSGNTIYF.

The rearrangement joins TRBV7-2 to TRBJ1-2; D call uncertain. The V end was cut by 0 bases, the J end by 3 bases, with 11 bases between. This CDR3 spans 15 amino acids. The V gene's germline CDR1 is SGHTA and CDR2 FQGNSA. CDR3 bases: TGTGCCAGCAGCTTAGCATTAGGGCCTGACTATGGCTACACCTTC. This gives the protein CASSLALGPDYGYTF.

This chain uses TRBV28 with TRBJ2-3; D remains unclear. The germline gives CDR1 MDHEN, CDR2 SYDVKM. The CDR3 length is 14 residues. V lost 4 bases, J lost 2 bases, and 10 bases lay in between. CDR3 nucleotides: TGTGCCAGCAGTTCCCTACCCCCCACAGATACGCAGTATTTT. Amino acid sequence: CASSSLPPTDTQYF.

In this sample, this clone turned up once. This chain connects TRBV7-8 to TRBJ1-3, with D maybe TRBD1 (5 bases). Germline-derived CDR1 and CDR2 are SGHVS and FQNEAQ. The germline V and J ends were trimmed by 6 bases and 2 bases, with 17 bases remaining between them. The CDR3 sequence is 16 residues long. The CDR3 nucleotides are TGTGCCAGCAGTTCCATCCTGGGGGTCACTGGAAACACCATATATTTT. Its protein product is CASSSILGVTGNTIYF. The variable domain in full, with the rest retrieved from reference TRBV7-8 and TRBJ1-3, is GAGVSQSPRYKVAKRGQDVALRCDPISGHVSLFWYQQALGQGPEFLTYFQNEAQLDKSGLPSDRFFAERPEGSVSTLKIQRTQQEDSAVYLCASSSILGVTGNTIYFGEGSWLTVV.

With regard to this clone: At one end, the junction sequence differs from germline, possibly due to a read error. The chain uses TRBV5-1 and TRBJ2-2; 7 bases fit TRBD2. There are 15 residues in the CDR3. The germline gives CDR1 SGHRS, CDR2 YFSETQ. The CDR3 DNA follows: TGCGCCAGCAGCTTGTCAGCGGGGAACGCCGGGGAGCTGTTTTTT. Its protein product is CASSLSAGNAGELFF. The variable domain in full, with the rest retrieved from reference TRBV5-1 and TRBJ2-2, is KAGVTQTPRYLIKTRGQQVTLSCSPISGHRSVSWYQQTPGQGLQFLFEYFSETQRNKGNFPGRFSGRQFSNSRSEMNVSTLELGDSALYLCASSLSAGNAGELFFGEGSRLTVL.

The chain joins TRBV6-4 to TRBJ2-1; TRBD2 is a possible D gene (5 bases). The CDR3 totals 16 residues. V was clipped by 4 bases and J by 5 bases, with 18 bases between them. From germline, CDR1 is MRHNA and CDR2 SNTAGT. CDR3 loop: CASSVGGVRGNNEQFF. CDR3 bases: TGTGCCAGCAGTGTCGGAGGAGTTAGAGGAAACAATGAGCAGTTCTTC.

This chain links TRBV9 with TRBJ2-5; possibly TRBD1 or TRBD2 for D (5 bases each). Germline V gene sequence: CDR1 SGDLS, CDR2 YYNGEE. Trimming pared 4 bases from V and 5 bases from J, leaving 18 bases between. The CDR3 covers 15 residues. The CDR3 DNA is TGTGCCAGCAGCAGGGGACCCAGGACCGGTGAGACCCAGTACTTC. It specifies CASSRGPRTGETQYF.

The chain uses TRBV2 and TRBJ1-2; D is perhaps TRBD1 (5 bases). The CDR3 covers 14 residues. Germline values: CDR1 SNHLY, CDR2 FYNNEI. Between the trimmed V and J ends, which lost 6 bases and 0 bases, there was a span of 11 bases. CDR3 nucleotide sequence: TGTGCCAGCAGGGAGACAGAACCTAACTATGGCTACACCTTC. This gives the protein CASRETEPNYGYTF. The full variable domain, rest sourced from reference TRBV2 and TRBJ1-2, is EPEVTQTPSHQVTQMGQEVILRCVPISNHLYFYWYRQILGQKVEFLVSFYNNEISEKSEIFDDQFSVERPDGSNFTLKIRSTKLEDSAMYFCASRETEPNYGYTFGSGTRLTVV.

The chain recombines TRBV7-9 with TRBJ2-2, with 10 bases aligning to TRBD1. Germline V gene lookup returns CDR1 SEHNR and CDR2 FQNEAQ (reference sequence). The CDR3 totals 16 residues. V was pared by 3 bases and J by 2 bases, with 3 bases of the junction left unmatched. CDR3 sequence (DNA): TGTGCCAGCAGCTTTCGACAGGGGGCTAACACCGGGGAGCTGTTTTTT. This encodes CASSFRQGANTGELFF.

J is TRBJ1-2 and V is TRBV19, with a possible D match to TRBD1 (5 bases). This CDR3 region has 13 residues. The germline V and J ends were trimmed by 4 bases and 4 bases, with 10 bases remaining between them. Looked up from germline, CDR1 is LNHDA and CDR2 is SQIVND (reference sequence). The DNA for the CDR3 is TGTGCCAGTAGTAGCGAGGGGATCTATGGCTACACCTTC. Its protein is CASSSEGIYGYTF.

J is TRBJ2-3 and V is TRBV27; 9 bases match TRBD2. Germline V gene data show CDR1 as MNHEY and CDR2 as SMNVEV (reference sequence). V was pared by 5 bases and J by 2 bases, with 5 bases of the junction left unmatched. This CDR3 comprises 15 residues. The CDR3 spells CASSDLAGATDTQYF. For the CDR3, the DNA is TGTGCCAGCAGTGACTTAGCGGGAGCCACAGATACGCAGTATTTT.

This rearrangement joins TRBV5-1 to TRBJ2-1; D is possibly TRBD2 (5 bases). This CDR3 region has 16 residues. CDR1 and CDR2 from the germline V gene are SGHRS and YFSETQ. The V end lost 0 bases, the J end lost 3 bases, and 13 bases lay between the germline ends. The CDR3 DNA reads as TGCGCCAGCAGCTTGGAGCTAAGCGGTTACTACAATGAGCAGTTCTTC. This encodes CASSLELSGYYNEQFF.

The J gene is TRBJ2-3, the V gene TRBV6-1; TRBD2 aligns across 7 bases. Germline CDR1 and CDR2: MNHNS and SASEGT. The CDR3 is 19 residues long. After removal of 1 base from V and 3 bases from J, the junction contained 16 bases not matched to a gene. Written as DNA, the CDR3 is TGTGCCAGCAGTGAAGTCTCAGCGGGGACCGCTGATGGTACAGATACGCAGTATTTT. This gives the protein CASSEVSAGTADGTDTQYF.

The chain joins TRBV9 to TRBJ2-7, with a tentative D call TRBD2 (5 bases). Deletions cut 0 bases from V and 1 base from J, with 14 bases between. Germline CDR1 reads SGDLS; CDR2 reads YYNGEE. The CDR3 runs to 16 residues. CDR3 residues: CASSVAAGMGSYEQYF. CDR3 nucleotide sequence: TGTGCCAGCAGCGTAGCGGCCGGGATGGGTTCCTACGAGCAGTACTTC.

The V gene is TRBV11-2, the J gene TRBJ1-1; D is undetermined. V dropped 2 bases and J dropped 6 bases, with 4 bases sitting between them. In germline, CDR1 is SGHAT, CDR2 FQNNGV. The CDR3 sequence is 11 residues long. CDR3 protein: CASSLSSEAFF. DNA for the CDR3: TGTGCCAGCAGCTTATCCTCTGAAGCTTTCTTT.

The chain is built from TRBV4-3 and TRBJ1-5; D gene unclear. This CDR3 is 19 amino acids long. Per germline, CDR1 LGHNA and CDR2 YSLEER. Trimming shortened V by 0 bases and J by 1 base, and 19 bases separated the two germline ends. The CDR3 spells CASSQDPQIPGKSNQPQHF. CDR3 nucleotide sequence: TGCGCCAGCAGCCAAGACCCCCAGATCCCGGGAAAAAGCAATCAGCCCCAGCATTTT.

The chain uses TRBV28 and TRBJ1-1; D uncertain. Germline CDR1 is MDHEN and CDR2 is SYDVKM. The CDR3 has 13 amino acids. Deletions cut 6 bases from V and 1 base from J, with 9 bases between. CDR3: CASRVTANTEAFF. The CDR3 DNA reads as TGTGCCAGCAGAGTAACAGCGAACACTGAAGCTTTCTTT.

This clone has a single count. V usage is TRBV28 and J usage is TRBJ1-5; perhaps TRBD1 as D (6 bases). V was cut by 9 bases and J by 6 bases, with 15 bases left in between. The CDR3 contains 13 residues. CDR1 and CDR2 (germline): MDHEN, SYDVKM. This CDR3 is CASLPPGAQPQHF. Here the CDR3 DNA reads TGTGCCAGTCTCCCCCCAGGGGCTCAGCCCCAGCATTTT.

The chain uses TRBV28 and TRBJ1-5; TRBD1 matches 8 bases. Trimming removed 6 bases from V and 1 base from J; junction bases left unmatched: 5. Germline values: CDR1 MDHEN, CDR2 SYDVKM. There are 15 residues in the CDR3. As DNA, the CDR3 is TGTGCCAGCAGATCGACAGGGGTAAGCAATCAGCCCCAGCATTTT. Its protein product is CASRSTGVSNQPQHF.

The chain recombines TRBV10-3 with TRBJ1-2; D is unclear. The CDR3 has 14 amino acids. V was clipped by 3 bases and J by 2 bases, with 10 bases between them. Germline lookup yields CDR1 ENHRY and CDR2 SYGVKD. This chain's CDR3 is CAISDMGGNYGYTF. The CDR3 DNA reads as TGTGCCATCAGTGATATGGGCGGGAACTATGGCTACACCTTC.

The rearrangement joins TRBV14 to TRBJ1-5; D is uncertain. Trimming removed 2 bases from V and 4 bases from J, with 6 bases in between. Germline CDR1 is SGHDN and CDR2 is FVKESK. This CDR3 has 13 residues. The CDR3 DNA reads as TGTGCCAGCAGCCAACTGATGAATCAGCCCCAGCATTTT. It codes for CASSQLMNQPQHF.

V gene TRBV29-1 combines with J gene TRBJ2-1; a possible D gene is TRBD2 (7 bases). Germline CDR1 SQVTM, CDR2 ANQGSEA. This CDR3 region has 16 residues. V lost 0 bases and J lost 6, with 18 bases in between. For the CDR3, the DNA is TGCAGCGTTGAAGATCTGGGTGCGGGGGCTATCAATGAGCAGTTCTTC. Translated: CSVEDLGAGAINEQFF.

This clone was detected only a few times. The rearrangement joins TRBV28 to TRBJ1-4; perhaps TRBD1 as D (5 bases). Germline values: CDR1 MDHEN, CDR2 SYDVKM. The CDR3 length is 15 residues. V was shortened by 7 bases and J by 2 bases, with 14 bases between the two germline ends. For the CDR3, the DNA is TGTGCCAGCACCCCGGTCGAGGGGACTAATGAAAAACTGTTTTTT. The encoded protein is CASTPVEGTNEKLFF.

This chain connects TRBV28 to TRBJ1-5; a weak D match, TRBD1 (6 bases). The CDR3 contains 15 residues. V was trimmed by 3 bases and J by 6 bases, leaving 15 bases between them. Per germline, CDR1 MDHEN and CDR2 SYDVKM. The CDR3 reads CASSFMGQAIQPQHF. CDR3 sequence (DNA): TGTGCCAGCAGTTTTATGGGACAAGCAATTCAGCCCCAGCATTTT.

In this sample, this clone turned up once. The conserved final phenylalanine or tryptophan is absent from the CDR3, which likely points to a read error. No DNA is shown, since the ends of the CDR3 on it are uncertain; the CDR3 is the one TCRdb lists. The chain couples TRBV3-2 to TRBJ2-4. TRBV3-2 constitutes a pseudogene. The CDR3 extends over 9 residues, inclusive of both ends. The CDR3 here is CASSQARFL.

This clone appeared a few times. The genes are TRBV6-5 and TRBJ1-6, with D perhaps TRBD1 (5 bases). In germline, CDR1 is MNHEY, CDR2 SVGAGI. The CDR3 loop spans 13 amino acids. With 6 bases removed from V and 11 bases from J, the gap between germline ends came to 14 bases. The CDR3 DNA is TGTGCCAGCAGGGATCGGGGGAGTACACCCCTCCACTTT. Its protein product is CASRDRGSTPLHF.

This clone was found once. The V and J genes are TRBV27 and TRBJ2-1, with D unresolved. This CDR3 is 14 amino acids long. Germline CDR1 MNHEY, CDR2 SMNVEV (reference sequence). V lost 8 bases, J lost 2 bases, and 13 bases lay in between. CDR3 residues: CASGLDNAYNEQFF. The CDR3 DNA is TGTGCCAGCGGCCTAGACAACGCCTACAATGAGCAGTTCTTC.

A remark on this clone: Other DNA sequences in this specimen translate into the identical CDR3. V and J are TRBV28 and TRBJ2-7; D ambiguous. Germline CDR1 is MDHEN and CDR2 is SYDVKM. Trimming took 3 bases from V and 4 from J, leaving 7 bases between them. The CDR3 length is 12 residues. CDR3 residues: CASSFLGYEQYF. CDR3 in DNA: TGTGCCAGCAGTTTTTTAGGGTACGAGCAGTACTTC.

The genes are TRBV5-6 and TRBJ2-1, with no clear D. CDR1 and CDR2 from the germline V gene are SGHDT and YYEEEE. Trimming pared 2 bases from V and 6 bases from J, leaving 9 bases between. CDR3 length: 13 residues. The chain's CDR3 is CASSFDNFNEQFF. The CDR3 DNA is TGTGCCAGCAGCTTTGACAATTTCAATGAGCAGTTCTTC.

This chain connects TRBV6-1 to TRBJ1-1; D unclear. The CDR3 loop spans 13 amino acids. The V and J ends lost 4 bases and 0 bases respectively, with 6 bases between them. From germline, CDR1 is MNHNS and CDR2 SASEGT. Written as DNA, the CDR3 is TGTGCCAGCAGTGGAATAGTGAACACTGAAGCTTTCTTT. This sequence encodes CASSGIVNTEAFF.

The chain couples TRBV2 to TRBJ1-2, with 7 bases matching TRBD1. CDR1 SNHLY and CDR2 FYNNEI come from the germline V gene. V was pared by 3 bases and J by 5 bases, with 3 bases of the junction left unmatched. This CDR3 has 13 residues. The chain's CDR3 is CASSETGLYGYTF. CDR3 nucleotide sequence: TGTGCCAGCAGTGAGACAGGGCTTTATGGCTACACCTTC.